This T cell receptor beta chain originates from a study of B cell selection in AIRE deficiency. Findings and limits, study-wide: Of roughly 3,400 shared Treg TCRbeta sequences, roughly 32% were healthy-donor-only and over 8% patient-only. CDR3s were shorter in shared Treg sequences, reflecting few non-templated nucleotide insertions.

Measured with immunoSEQ multiplex PCR; TCRdb has only the in-frame clones, and not every one. This repertoire shows 18,000 or so clones, 85% to 95% found once; its top ten account for approximately 1%. Notes on this clone: The antigen remains unidentified.

Sorted regulatory T cells were CD4-positive, CD25-high and CD127-low or negative. The clonotype originates from a human donor in good health. The sample taken for sequencing was CD4+CD25+ Tregs sorted from PBMCs.

CDR3 sequence reads: CASSLQGTGWGYTF. As DNA, the CDR3 is TGTGCCAGCAGCTTACAGGGGACGGGGTGGGGCTACACCTTC. V is TRBV7-2 and J is TRBJ1-2; D is possibly TRBD1 (6 bases). Per the germline V gene, CDR1 is SGHTA and CDR2 is FQGNSA. The CDR3 covers 14 residues. The ends were cut back, 2 bases at V and 8 bases at J, with 15 bases in the middle.